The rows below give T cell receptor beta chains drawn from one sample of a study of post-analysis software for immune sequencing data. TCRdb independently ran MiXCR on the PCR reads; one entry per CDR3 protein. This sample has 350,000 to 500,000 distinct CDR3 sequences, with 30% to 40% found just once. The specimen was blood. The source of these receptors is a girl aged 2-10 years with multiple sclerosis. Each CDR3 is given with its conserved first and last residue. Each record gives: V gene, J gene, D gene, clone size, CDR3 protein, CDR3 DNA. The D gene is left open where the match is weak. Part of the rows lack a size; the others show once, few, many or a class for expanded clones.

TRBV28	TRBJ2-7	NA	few	CASSLSAGWVYEQYF	TGTGCCAGCAGTTTATCGGCGGGATGGGTCTACGAGCAGTACTTC
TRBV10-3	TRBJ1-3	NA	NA	CAITFSSIGNTIYF	TGTGCCATCACATTTAGCAGTATTGGAAACACCATATATTTT
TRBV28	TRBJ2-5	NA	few	CASKEEETQYF	TGTGCCAGCAAGGAGGAAGAGACCCAGTACTTC
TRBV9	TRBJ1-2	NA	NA	CASSVSGTLGYTF	TGTGCCAGCAGCGTATCAGGAACCTTGGGCTACACCTTC
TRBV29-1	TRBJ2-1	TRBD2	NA	CSVESYTSGRCDEQFF	TGCAGCGTTGAGTCCTATACTAGCGGGAGGTGCGATGAGCAGTTCTTC
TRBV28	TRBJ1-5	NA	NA	CASSRGPLTYQPQHF	TGTGCCAGCAGTCGGGGGCCACTGACCTATCAGCCCCAGCATTTT
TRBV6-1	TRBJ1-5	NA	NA	CASSQGEVVDQPQHF	TGTGCCAGCAGTCAAGGGGAGGTAGTAGATCAGCCCCAGCATTTT
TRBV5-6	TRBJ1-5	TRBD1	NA	CASSLDRGTGQPQHF	TGTGCCAGCAGCTTGGACAGGGGAACTGGGCAGCCCCAGCATTTT
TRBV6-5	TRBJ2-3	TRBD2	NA	CASSYSLAGGPVTDTQYF	TGTGCCAGCAGTTACAGCCTAGCGGGGGGGCCCGTCACAGATACGCAGTATTTT
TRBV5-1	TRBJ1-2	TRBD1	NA	CASSSAGTEFIYTF	TGCGCCAGCAGTTCTGCCGGGACAGAGTTTATCTACACCTTC
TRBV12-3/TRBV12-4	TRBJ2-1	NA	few	CAGTFSPYNEQFF	TGTGCCGGCACCTTCTCCCCGTACAATGAGCAGTTCTTC
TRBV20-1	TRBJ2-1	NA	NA	CSARDLAGSNEQFF	TGCAGTGCTAGAGATCTGGCAGGGTCGAATGAGCAGTTCTTC
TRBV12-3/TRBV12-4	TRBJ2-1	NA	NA	CASSLRGRYNEQFF	TGTGCCAGCAGTTTAAGGGGGAGATACAATGAGCAGTTCTTC
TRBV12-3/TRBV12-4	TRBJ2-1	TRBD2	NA	CASSLGGRAFYNEQFF	TGTGCCAGCAGTTTAGGGGGGAGGGCCTTCTACAATGAGCAGTTCTTC
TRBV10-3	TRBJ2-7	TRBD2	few	CAISDGLAGAYEQYF	TGTGCCATCAGTGACGGGCTAGCGGGAGCCTACGAGCAGTACTTC
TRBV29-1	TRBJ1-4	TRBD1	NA	CSVEDRQNEKLFF	TGCAGCGTAGAGGACAGGCAAAATGAAAAACTGTTTTTT
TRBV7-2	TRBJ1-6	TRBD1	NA	CASSLALGQGSNSPLHF	TGTGCCAGCAGCTTAGCCCTGGGACAGGGCTCAAATTCACCCCTCCACTTT
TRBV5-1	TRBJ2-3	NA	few	CASSLAHADTQYF	TGCGCCAGCAGCTTGGCCCACGCAGATACGCAGTATTTT